The 14 T cell receptor beta chains below come from one sample, sequenced in a study of control samples from healthy donors and cancer patients. The repertoire was sequenced with immunoSEQ multiplex PCR; TCRdb's copy has only in-frame clones and lacks some. The sample yields 150,000 to 200,000 clones, roughly nine tenths seen once. Sequencing was performed on blood. Receptors originate from a man aged 25-45 years in good health.

This clone was counted a single time. The rearrangement links TRBV14 to TRBJ1-3; 7 bases map to TRBD1. Trimming took 3 bases from V and 2 from J; bases not matched to a gene: 4. Germline-derived CDR1 and CDR2 are SGHDN and FVKESK. The CDR3 runs 15 residues. The chain's CDR3 is CASSQTGYPGNTIYF. The CDR3 DNA reads as TGTGCCAGCAGCCAGACAGGGTATCCTGGAAACACCATATATTTT.

The genes are TRBV7-9 and TRBJ2-2; TRBD1 matches 10 bases. CDR3 length equals 16 residues. J was trimmed by 4 bases and V by 5 bases; bases with no gene match: 7. Germline V gene data show CDR1 as SEHNR and CDR2 as FQNEAQ (reference sequence). CDR3 protein: CASSPGQGPGTGELFF. The CDR3 nucleotides are TGTGCCAGCAGCCCGGGACAGGGGCCGGGCACCGGGGAGCTGTTTTTT.

The V gene is TRBV2, the J gene TRBJ2-7; perhaps D is TRBD1 or TRBD2 (5 bases each). V lost 4 bases and J 2 bases, leaving 12 bases between the germline ends. Looked up from germline, CDR1 is SNHLY and CDR2 is FYNNEI. The CDR3 has 14 residues. The CDR3 bases are TGTGCCAGCAGTGTCCAGGGACGGCCCTACGAGCAGTACTTC. Encoded protein: CASSVQGRPYEQYF.

The gene calls are TRBV19 and TRBJ2-2; 8 bases are shared with TRBD2. Trimming took 3 bases from V and 6 from J; bases not matched to a gene: 9. Germline V gene data show CDR1 as LNHDA and CDR2 as SQIVND (reference sequence). The CDR3 has 16 amino acids. CDR3 loop: CASSISREGPAGELFF. DNA for the CDR3: TGTGCCAGTAGTATTAGTCGGGAGGGCCCCGCCGGGGAGCTGTTTTTT.

This chain connects TRBV30 to TRBJ1-2, with no clear D. This CDR3 spans 13 amino acids. Germline assignment: CDR1 GTSNPN and CDR2 SVGIG (reference sequence). Trimming stripped 1 base from V and 3 bases from J, with 9 bases between. CDR3 nucleotide sequence: TGTGCCTGGAGTGGGCAGAGTCACTATGGCTACACCTTC. This codes for CAWSGQSHYGYTF.

DNA for the CDR3: TGTGCCAGCAGCCGAGGAGCGTTCAATGAGCAGTTCTTC. Its translation: CASSRGAFNEQFF. V usage is TRBV6-2 or TRBV6-3 and J usage is TRBJ2-1; D unclear. In germline, CDR1 is MNHEY, CDR2 SVGEGT. The CDR3 has 13 amino acids. V shed 6 bases and J shed 6 bases, with 12 bases lying between them.

This clone was seen only a few times. The identical CDR3 is also encoded by other nucleotide sequences in the sample. This rearrangement joins TRBV25-1 to TRBJ2-2, with 8 bases lining up with TRBD1. Germline V gene data show CDR1 as MGHDK and CDR2 as SYGVNS. The junction had 1 base not matched to a gene; V was cut back by 1 base and J by 3 bases. There are 15 residues in the CDR3. The CDR3 is CASSELDRDTGELFF. CDR3 DNA: TGTGCCAGCAGTGAATTGGACAGGGACACCGGGGAGCTGTTTTTT.

The chain joins TRBV6-5 to TRBJ2-3; TRBD2 matches at 8 bases. CDR3 length: 16 residues. CDR1 MNHEY and CDR2 SVGAGI come from the germline V gene. Losses at the gene ends were 4 bases for V and 3 bases for J; bases not matched to a gene: 9. The CDR3 loop reads CASSFSRLAMTDTQYF. For the CDR3, the DNA is TGTGCCAGCAGTTTTTCCCGACTAGCGATGACAGATACGCAGTATTTT.

Only a few counts were recorded for this clone. The chain joins TRBV5-1 to TRBJ1-4; D is undetermined. From germline, CDR1 is SGHRS and CDR2 YFSETQ. The CDR3 totals 14 residues. Trimming removed 3 bases at V and 8 bases at J, with 14 bases between. The CDR3 nucleotides are TGCGCCAGCAGCTCGGGGATACCCGGGGAAAAACTGTTTTTT. Its translation: CASSSGIPGEKLFF.

This rearrangement joins TRBV6-5 to TRBJ1-1, with 7 bases matching TRBD1. The CDR3 covers 12 residues. The germline gives CDR1 MNHEY, CDR2 SVGAGI. V lost 10 bases to trimming and J lost 4 bases; unmatched junction nucleotides: 6. This CDR3 reads CATRQGGTEAFF. The CDR3 nucleotides read TGTGCCACCCGACAGGGAGGCACTGAAGCTTTCTTT.

The chain uses TRBV6-5 and TRBJ2-1, with TRBD2 matching 11 bases. Germline trimming cut 2 bases from V and 6 bases from J; bases unmatched to any gene: 0. The CDR3 is made up of 14 amino acids. The germline V gene encodes CDR1 MNHEY and CDR2 SVGAGI. CDR3 nucleotides: TGTGCCAGCAGTTACGGGACTAGCGGCAATGAGCAGTTCTTC. As protein: CASSYGTSGNEQFF.

This sequence joins TRBV9 and TRBJ1-5; D is uncertain. CDR3 size: 14 residues. Germline V gene sequence: CDR1 SGDLS, CDR2 YYNGEE. Trimming removed 2 bases at V and 9 bases at J, with 15 bases between. As DNA, the CDR3 is TGTGCCAGCAGCGTCGGAAGGGAGAGTTGGCCCCAGCATTTT. Its translation: CASSVGRESWPQHF.

CDR3 sequence reads: CASSLVVREQFF. CDR3 DNA sequence: TGTGCCAGCAGCTTAGTGGTACGTGAGCAGTTCTTC. The chain uses TRBV7-2 and TRBJ2-1, with D hard to call. Germline V gene lookup returns CDR1 SGHTA and CDR2 FQGNSA. The CDR3 consists of 12 residues. The ends were cut back, 1 base at V and 9 bases at J, with 7 bases in the middle.

V usage is TRBV7-9 and J usage is TRBJ2-3, with unresolved D. Germline V CDR1 and CDR2: SEHNR, FQNEAQ (reference sequence). Trimming cost V 4 bases and J 2 bases, with 10 bases left between them. There are 14 residues in the CDR3. This CDR3 reads CASSSGRTTDTQYF. DNA of the CDR3: TGTGCCAGCAGCTCAGGACGGACCACAGATACGCAGTATTTT.